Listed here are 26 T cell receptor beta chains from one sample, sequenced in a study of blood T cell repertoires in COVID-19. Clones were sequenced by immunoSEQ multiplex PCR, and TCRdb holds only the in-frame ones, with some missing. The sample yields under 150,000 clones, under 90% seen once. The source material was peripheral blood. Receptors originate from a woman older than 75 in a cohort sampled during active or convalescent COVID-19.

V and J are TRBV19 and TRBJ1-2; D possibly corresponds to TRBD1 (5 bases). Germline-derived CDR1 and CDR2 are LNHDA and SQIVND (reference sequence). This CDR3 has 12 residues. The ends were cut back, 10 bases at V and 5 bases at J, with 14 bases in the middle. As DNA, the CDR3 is TGTGCCACTTCCCGGGACTGGTATGGCTACACCTTC. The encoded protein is CATSRDWYGYTF.

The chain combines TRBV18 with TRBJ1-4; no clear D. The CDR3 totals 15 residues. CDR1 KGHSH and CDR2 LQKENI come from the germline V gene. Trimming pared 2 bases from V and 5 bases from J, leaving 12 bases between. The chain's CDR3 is CASSPGRGVNEKLFF. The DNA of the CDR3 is TGTGCCAGCTCACCAGGTCGGGGAGTAAATGAAAAACTGTTTTTT.

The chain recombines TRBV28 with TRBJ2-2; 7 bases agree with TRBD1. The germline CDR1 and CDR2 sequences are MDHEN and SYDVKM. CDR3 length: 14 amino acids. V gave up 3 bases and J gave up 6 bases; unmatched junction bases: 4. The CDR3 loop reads CASSFGTGAGELFF. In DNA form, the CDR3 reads TGTGCCAGCAGTTTCGGAACAGGGGCCGGGGAGCTGTTTTTT. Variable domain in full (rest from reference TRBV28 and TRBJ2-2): DVKVTQSSRYLVKRTGEKVFLECVQDMDHENMFWYRQDPGLGLRLIYFSYDVKMKEKGDIPEGYSVSREKKERFSLILESASTNQTSMYLCASSFGTGAGELFFGEGSRLTVL.

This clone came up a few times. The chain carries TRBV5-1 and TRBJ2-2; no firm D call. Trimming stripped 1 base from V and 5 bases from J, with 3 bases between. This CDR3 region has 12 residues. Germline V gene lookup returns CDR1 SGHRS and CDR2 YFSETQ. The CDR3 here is CASSLQTGELFF. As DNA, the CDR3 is TGCGCCAGCAGCTTGCAGACCGGGGAGCTGTTTTTT.

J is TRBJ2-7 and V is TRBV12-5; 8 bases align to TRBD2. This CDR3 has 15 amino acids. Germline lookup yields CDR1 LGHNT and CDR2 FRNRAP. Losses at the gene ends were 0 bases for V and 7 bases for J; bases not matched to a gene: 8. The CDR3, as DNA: TGTGCTAGTGGTTTGGTACCTGGGACTAGTGGGGAGCAGTACTTC. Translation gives CASGLVPGTSGEQYF.

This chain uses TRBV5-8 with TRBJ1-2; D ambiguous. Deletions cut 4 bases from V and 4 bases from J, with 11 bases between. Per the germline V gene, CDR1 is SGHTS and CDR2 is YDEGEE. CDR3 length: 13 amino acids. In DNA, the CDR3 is TGTGCCAGCAGCCCTAATTACCTCTATGGCTACACCTTC. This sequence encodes CASSPNYLYGYTF.

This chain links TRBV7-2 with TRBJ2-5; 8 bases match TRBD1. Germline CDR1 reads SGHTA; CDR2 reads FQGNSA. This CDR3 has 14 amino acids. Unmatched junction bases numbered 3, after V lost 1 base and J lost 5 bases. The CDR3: CASSLVRGPETQYF. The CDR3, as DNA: TGTGCCAGCAGCTTAGTCAGGGGGCCGGAGACCCAGTACTTC.

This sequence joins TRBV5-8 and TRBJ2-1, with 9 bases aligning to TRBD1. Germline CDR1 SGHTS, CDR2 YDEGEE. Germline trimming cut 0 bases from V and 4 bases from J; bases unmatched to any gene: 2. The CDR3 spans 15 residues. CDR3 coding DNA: TGTGCCAGCAGCTTGGTTGGGACAGGGTACAATGAGCAGTTCTTC. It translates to CASSLVGTGYNEQFF.

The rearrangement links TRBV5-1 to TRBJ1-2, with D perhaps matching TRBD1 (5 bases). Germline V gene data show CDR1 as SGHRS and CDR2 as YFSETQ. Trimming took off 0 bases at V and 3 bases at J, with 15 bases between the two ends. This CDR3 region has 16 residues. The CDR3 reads CASSLGGAPDYYGYTF. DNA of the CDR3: TGCGCCAGCAGCTTGGGTGGGGCACCTGATTACTATGGCTACACCTTC.

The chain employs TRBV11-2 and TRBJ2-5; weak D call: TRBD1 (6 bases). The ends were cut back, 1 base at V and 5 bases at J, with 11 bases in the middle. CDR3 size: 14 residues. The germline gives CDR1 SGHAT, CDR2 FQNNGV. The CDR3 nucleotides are TGTGCCAGCAGCTTAGTTCCAAGGGGGGAGACCCAGTACTTC. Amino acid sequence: CASSLVPRGETQYF. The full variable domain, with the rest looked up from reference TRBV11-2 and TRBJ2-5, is EAGVAQSPRYKIIEKRQSVAFWCNPISGHATLYWYQQILGQGPKLLIQFQNNGVVDDSQLPKDRFSAERLKGVDSTLKIQPAKLEDSAVYLCASSLVPRGETQYFGPGTRLLVL.

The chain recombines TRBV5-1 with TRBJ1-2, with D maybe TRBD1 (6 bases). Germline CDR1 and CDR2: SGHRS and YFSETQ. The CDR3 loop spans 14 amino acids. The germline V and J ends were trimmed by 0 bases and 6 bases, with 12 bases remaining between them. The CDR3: CASSLEDSEHGYTF. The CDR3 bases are TGCGCCAGCAGCTTGGAGGACAGCGAACATGGCTACACCTTC.

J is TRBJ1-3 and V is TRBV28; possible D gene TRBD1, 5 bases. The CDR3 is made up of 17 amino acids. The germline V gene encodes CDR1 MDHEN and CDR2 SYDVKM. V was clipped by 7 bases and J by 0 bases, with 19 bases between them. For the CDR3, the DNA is TGTGCCAGCACCATTTCAGGGCGGACACGCTCTGGAAACACCATATATTTT. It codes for CASTISGRTRSGNTIYF.

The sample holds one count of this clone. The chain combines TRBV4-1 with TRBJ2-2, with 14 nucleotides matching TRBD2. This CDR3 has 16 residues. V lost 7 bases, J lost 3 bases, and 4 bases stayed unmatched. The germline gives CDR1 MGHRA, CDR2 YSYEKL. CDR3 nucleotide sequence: TGCGCCAGCACCGGGACTAGCGGGGGATACACCGGGGAGCTGTTTTTT. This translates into CASTGTSGGYTGELFF.

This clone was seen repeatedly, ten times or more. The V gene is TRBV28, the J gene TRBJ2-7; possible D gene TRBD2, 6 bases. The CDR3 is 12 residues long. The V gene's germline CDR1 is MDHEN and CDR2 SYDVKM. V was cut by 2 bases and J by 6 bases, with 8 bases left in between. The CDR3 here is CASSLTGVEQYV. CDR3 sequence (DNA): TGTGCCAGCAGTTTAACGGGGGTCGAGCAGTACGTC.

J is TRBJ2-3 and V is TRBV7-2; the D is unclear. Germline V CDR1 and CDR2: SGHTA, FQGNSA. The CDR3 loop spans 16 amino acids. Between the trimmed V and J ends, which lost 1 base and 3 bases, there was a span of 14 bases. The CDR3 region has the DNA TGTGCCAGCAGCTTAGATCGGGTTGGCGTTACAGATACGCAGTATTTT. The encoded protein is CASSLDRVGVTDTQYF. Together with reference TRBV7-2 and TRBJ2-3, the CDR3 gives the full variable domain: GAGVSQSPSNKVTEKGKDVELRCDPISGHTALYWYRQSLGQGLEFLIYFQGNSAPDKSGLPSDRFSAERTGGSVSTLTIQRTQQEDSAVYLCASSLDRVGVTDTQYFGPGTRLTVL.

In DNA, the CDR3 is TGTGCCAGCAGACCCGTGGGCAGAAACTTAGCCAAAAACATTCAGTACTTC. It encodes CASRPVGRNLAKNIQYF. The V and J genes are TRBV28 and TRBJ2-4; D is unclear. This CDR3 has 17 residues. Trimming left V 6 bases short and J 0 bases short, with 18 bases between. Germline V lookup: CDR1 MDHEN, CDR2 SYDVKM.

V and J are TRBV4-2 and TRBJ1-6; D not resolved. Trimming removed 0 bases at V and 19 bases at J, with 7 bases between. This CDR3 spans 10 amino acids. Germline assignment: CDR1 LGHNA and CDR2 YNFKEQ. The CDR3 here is CASSQDRSHF. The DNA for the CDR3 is TGTGCCAGCAGCCAAGATAGATCTCACTTT.

The CDR3: CASSAGGTENTEAFF. CDR3 nucleotides: TGCGCCAGCAGCGCGGGGGGGACAGAGAACACTGAAGCTTTCTTT. This chain joins TRBV5-1 and TRBJ1-1, with 7 bases lining up with TRBD1. Trimming took 4 bases from V and 1 from J; bases not matched to a gene: 7. Germline assignment: CDR1 SGHRS and CDR2 YFSETQ. CDR3 length equals 15 residues.

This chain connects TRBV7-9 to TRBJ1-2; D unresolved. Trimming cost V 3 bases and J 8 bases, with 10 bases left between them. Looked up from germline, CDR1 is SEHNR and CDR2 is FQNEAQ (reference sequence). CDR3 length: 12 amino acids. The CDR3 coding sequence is TGTGCCAGCAGCTTGACGGGATGGGGCTACACCTTC. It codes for CASSLTGWGYTF.

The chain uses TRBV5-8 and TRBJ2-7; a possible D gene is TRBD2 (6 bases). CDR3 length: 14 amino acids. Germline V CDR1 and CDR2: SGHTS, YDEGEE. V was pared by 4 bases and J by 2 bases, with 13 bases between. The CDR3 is CASSQISGTYEQYV. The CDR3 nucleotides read TGTGCCAGCAGCCAAATTAGCGGAACCTACGAGCAGTACGTC.

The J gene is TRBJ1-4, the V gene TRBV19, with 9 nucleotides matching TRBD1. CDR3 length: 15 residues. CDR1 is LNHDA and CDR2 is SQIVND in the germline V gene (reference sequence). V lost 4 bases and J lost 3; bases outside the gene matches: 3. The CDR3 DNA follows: TGTGCCAGTAGTAGCTGGACAGGGGCTAATGAAAAACTGTTTTTT. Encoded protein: CASSSWTGANEKLFF.

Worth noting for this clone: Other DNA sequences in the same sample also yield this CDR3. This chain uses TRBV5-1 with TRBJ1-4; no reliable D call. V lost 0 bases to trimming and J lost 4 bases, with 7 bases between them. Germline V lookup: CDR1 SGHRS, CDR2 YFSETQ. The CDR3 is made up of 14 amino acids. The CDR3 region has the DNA TGCGCCAGCAGCTTGGGGCTCAATAATGAAAAACTGTTTTTT. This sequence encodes CASSLGLNNEKLFF.

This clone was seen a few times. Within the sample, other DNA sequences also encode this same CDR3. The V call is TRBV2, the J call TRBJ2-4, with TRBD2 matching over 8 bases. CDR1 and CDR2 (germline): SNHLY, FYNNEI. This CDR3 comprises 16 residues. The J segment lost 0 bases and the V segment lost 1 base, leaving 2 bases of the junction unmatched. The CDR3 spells CASSEGLAGAKNIQYF. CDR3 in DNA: TGTGCCAGCAGTGAAGGGCTAGCGGGAGCCAAAAACATTCAGTACTTC.

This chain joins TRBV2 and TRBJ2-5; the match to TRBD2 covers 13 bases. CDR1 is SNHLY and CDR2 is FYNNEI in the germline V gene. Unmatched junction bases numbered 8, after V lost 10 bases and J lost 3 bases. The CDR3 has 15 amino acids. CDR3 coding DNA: TGTGCCACACCACTAGGGACTAGCGGGGAAGAGACCCAGTACTTC. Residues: CATPLGTSGEETQYF.

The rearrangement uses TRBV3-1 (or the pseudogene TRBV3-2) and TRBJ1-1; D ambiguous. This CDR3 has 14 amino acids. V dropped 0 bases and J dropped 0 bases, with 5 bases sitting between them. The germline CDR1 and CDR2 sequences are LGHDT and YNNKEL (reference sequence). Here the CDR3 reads CASSQDPMNTEAFF. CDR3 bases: TGTGCCAGCAGCCAAGACCCTATGAACACTGAAGCTTTCTTT.

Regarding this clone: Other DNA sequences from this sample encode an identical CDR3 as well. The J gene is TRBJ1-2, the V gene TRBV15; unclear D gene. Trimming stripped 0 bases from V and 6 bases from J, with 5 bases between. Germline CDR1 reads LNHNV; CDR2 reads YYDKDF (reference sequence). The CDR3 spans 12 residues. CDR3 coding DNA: TGTGCCACCAGCAGAGATTCCGATGGCTACACCTTC. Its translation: CATSRDSDGYTF. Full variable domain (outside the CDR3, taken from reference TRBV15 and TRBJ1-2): DAMVIQNPRYQVTQFGKPVTLSCSQTLNHNVMYWYQQKSSQAPKLLFHYYDKDFNNEADTPDNFQSRRPNTSFCFLDIRSPGLGDTAMYLCATSRDSDGYTFGSGTRLTVV.